These T cell receptor beta chains were read from a single sample in a study of CD8+CD57+ T cells in acquired aplastic anemia. TCRdb called the reads again in MiXCR, with one record for every CDR3 protein. The profile shows about 180,000 distinct CDR3 sequences, about half of them singletons. The sequencing sample was made of sorted CD4+, CD8+, or CD8+CD57+ T cells (not recorded which) from PBMCs. The receptors shown here come from a human donor with aplastic anemia. CDR3s include the opening cysteine and the closing phenylalanine or tryptophan. Fields, in order: D gene, V gene, J gene, CDR3 protein. D genes are given only for firm matches.

d_gene: .; v_gene: TRBV7-9; j_gene: TRBJ1-1; CDR3aa: CASSKLLNTEAFF
d_gene: .; v_gene: TRBV10-3; j_gene: TRBJ2-3; CDR3aa: CAISVAGGGAEGDTQYF
d_gene: .; v_gene: TRBV6-5; j_gene: TRBJ2-3; CDR3aa: CASSYSPADTQYF
d_gene: .; v_gene: TRBV15; j_gene: TRBJ1-1; CDR3aa: CATSIEGQISEAFF
d_gene: TRBD2; v_gene: TRBV20-1; j_gene: TRBJ2-3; CDR3aa: CSAWNLAEYTDTQYF
d_gene: .; v_gene: TRBV19; j_gene: TRBJ1-6; CDR3aa: CASSDRRSYNSPLHF
d_gene: .; v_gene: TRBV29-1; j_gene: TRBJ1-2; CDR3aa: CSVMQGPNYGYTF
d_gene: .; v_gene: TRBV6-1; j_gene: TRBJ2-4; CDR3aa: CASSFRASAKNIQYF
d_gene: .; v_gene: TRBV5-1; j_gene: TRBJ1-2; CDR3aa: CASSLGQNYGYTF
d_gene: .; v_gene: TRBV19; j_gene: TRBJ2-7; CDR3aa: CASSIGGPEQYF
d_gene: .; v_gene: TRBV10-3; j_gene: TRBJ1-1; CDR3aa: CAISESANTEAFF
d_gene: TRBD2; v_gene: TRBV5-1; j_gene: TRBJ2-1; CDR3aa: CASSLSGTSGEQFF
d_gene: TRBD1; v_gene: TRBV29-1; j_gene: TRBJ1-1; CDR3aa: CSATTGAAFF
d_gene: .; v_gene: TRBV6-1; j_gene: TRBJ2-4; CDR3aa: CASTRREGGNIQYF
d_gene: .; v_gene: TRBV15; j_gene: TRBJ2-7; CDR3aa: CATRAQGRYEQYF
d_gene: .; v_gene: TRBV19; j_gene: TRBJ1-6; CDR3aa: CASSMTGSSPLHF
d_gene: TRBD1; v_gene: TRBV28; j_gene: TRBJ1-1; CDR3aa: CASGQVPYTATEAFF
d_gene: TRBD1; v_gene: TRBV6-1; j_gene: TRBJ2-7; CDR3aa: CASSPRRGGGQGAYEQYF
d_gene: .; v_gene: TRBV10-3; j_gene: TRBJ1-2; CDR3aa: CAINNNYGYTF
d_gene: TRBD1; v_gene: TRBV11-1; j_gene: TRBJ1-2; CDR3aa: CASSLVGQGVKSHRNYGYTF
d_gene: .; v_gene: TRBV10-3; j_gene: TRBJ1-2; CDR3aa: CAISQEGSYGYTF
d_gene: .; v_gene: TRBV7-2; j_gene: TRBJ2-1; CDR3aa: CASSPWGLAYNEQFF
d_gene: .; v_gene: TRBV20-1; j_gene: TRBJ2-3; CDR3aa: CSARLGGTSTDTQYF
d_gene: .; v_gene: TRBV7-9; j_gene: TRBJ1-1; CDR3aa: CASSLEGGTEAFF
d_gene: TRBD2; v_gene: TRBV5-1; j_gene: TRBJ2-1; CDR3aa: CASSLGRGGYNEQFF
d_gene: TRBD1; v_gene: TRBV29-1; j_gene: TRBJ2-7; CDR3aa: CSVDPGQGWYEQYF
d_gene: TRBD1; v_gene: TRBV24-1; j_gene: TRBJ2-7; CDR3aa: CATSARTGGYEQYF
d_gene: TRBD1; v_gene: TRBV20-1; j_gene: TRBJ2-5; CDR3aa: CSARETGVETQYF
d_gene: .; v_gene: TRBV20-1; j_gene: TRBJ1-5; CDR3aa: CSARGAGVHQPQHF
d_gene: .; v_gene: TRBV19; j_gene: TRBJ2-6; CDR3aa: CASSDGSSGANVLTF
d_gene: TRBD1; v_gene: TRBV4-1; j_gene: TRBJ2-1; CDR3aa: CASSQGTGGVGDEQFF
d_gene: TRBD2; v_gene: TRBV10-1; j_gene: TRBJ2-7; CDR3aa: CASRTSGSNHEQYF
d_gene: .; v_gene: TRBV6-4; j_gene: TRBJ2-2; CDR3aa: CASSPQGLTGELFF
d_gene: .; v_gene: TRBV12-3/TRBV12-4; j_gene: TRBJ2-4; CDR3aa: CASSSHGAKNIQYF
d_gene: .; v_gene: TRBV20-1; j_gene: TRBJ1-2; CDR3aa: CSAGGLQVRYGYTF
d_gene: .; v_gene: TRBV15; j_gene: TRBJ2-7; CDR3aa: CATSGWTPYEQYF
d_gene: TRBD2; v_gene: TRBV2; j_gene: TRBJ2-7; CDR3aa: CAIRTSESYEQYF
d_gene: .; v_gene: TRBV11-2; j_gene: TRBJ2-4; CDR3aa: CASSSATGLAKNIQYF
d_gene: .; v_gene: TRBV20-1; j_gene: TRBJ1-2; CDR3aa: CSASNGSAGSYGYTF
d_gene: .; v_gene: TRBV19; j_gene: TRBJ2-2; CDR3aa: CASSMGRGPGELFF
d_gene: .; v_gene: TRBV10-1; j_gene: TRBJ1-2; CDR3aa: CASRGGQVPYGYTF
d_gene: TRBD1; v_gene: TRBV5-1; j_gene: TRBJ1-1; CDR3aa: CASSLASLVAGGKNTEAFF
d_gene: .; v_gene: TRBV25-1; j_gene: TRBJ2-2; CDR3aa: CASSETRRSTGELFF
d_gene: TRBD1; v_gene: TRBV20-1; j_gene: TRBJ2-7; CDR3aa: CSARLDRGIYEQYF
d_gene: TRBD1; v_gene: TRBV28; j_gene: TRBJ1-6; CDR3aa: CASSYRQGGGTPLHF
d_gene: .; v_gene: TRBV18; j_gene: TRBJ2-2; CDR3aa: CASSPRTGRNTGELFF